This T cell receptor (beta chain) was captured in a study of radiotherapy plus CTLA-4 blockade in lung cancer. Study-level information: Patients showed objective responses in 15% to 20% of cases and disease control in under 35%.

Study-level results: Dynamics of early blood T cell clones, together with interferon-beta, were reportedly the best predictors of response.

The CDR3 length is 17 residues. Trimming stripped 4 bases from V and 4 bases from J, with 22 bases between. The germline CDR1 and CDR2 sequences are ENHRY and SYGVKD. For this clone: Its specificity is unknown.

The data were produced by immunoSEQ multiplex PCR, yet TCRdb's version contains in-frame clones alone and is incomplete. This repertoire shows about 110,000 clones, over 75% found once; its top ten account for less than 2.5%. Sequenced material: peripheral blood, taken from a patient treated with radiotherapy plus ipilimumab. The chain links TRBV10-3 to TRBJ1-2, with D unresolved. This sequence was found in a human donor with non-small cell lung cancer that progressed on radiotherapy plus ipilimumab. Some clones in this sample may be carry-over from other donors' samples. The DNA of the CDR3 is TGTGCCATCAGTGGGGAGGCGACCTACCTGGGCGGCTATGGCTACACCTTC. Translated, it gives CAISGEATYLGGYGYTF.